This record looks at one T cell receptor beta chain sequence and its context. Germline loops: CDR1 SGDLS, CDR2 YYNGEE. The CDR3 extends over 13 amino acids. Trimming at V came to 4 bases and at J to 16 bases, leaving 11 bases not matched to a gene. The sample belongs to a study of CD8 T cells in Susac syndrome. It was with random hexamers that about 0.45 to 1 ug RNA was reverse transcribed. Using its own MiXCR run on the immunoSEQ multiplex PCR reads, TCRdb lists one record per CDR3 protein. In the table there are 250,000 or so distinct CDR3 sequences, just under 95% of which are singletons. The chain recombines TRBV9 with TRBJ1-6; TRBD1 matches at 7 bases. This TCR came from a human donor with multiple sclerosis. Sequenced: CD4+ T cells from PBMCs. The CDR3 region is CASSSLIGGPLHF. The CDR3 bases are TGTGCCAGCAGCTCGCTAATAGGGGGCCCGCTCCACTTT.